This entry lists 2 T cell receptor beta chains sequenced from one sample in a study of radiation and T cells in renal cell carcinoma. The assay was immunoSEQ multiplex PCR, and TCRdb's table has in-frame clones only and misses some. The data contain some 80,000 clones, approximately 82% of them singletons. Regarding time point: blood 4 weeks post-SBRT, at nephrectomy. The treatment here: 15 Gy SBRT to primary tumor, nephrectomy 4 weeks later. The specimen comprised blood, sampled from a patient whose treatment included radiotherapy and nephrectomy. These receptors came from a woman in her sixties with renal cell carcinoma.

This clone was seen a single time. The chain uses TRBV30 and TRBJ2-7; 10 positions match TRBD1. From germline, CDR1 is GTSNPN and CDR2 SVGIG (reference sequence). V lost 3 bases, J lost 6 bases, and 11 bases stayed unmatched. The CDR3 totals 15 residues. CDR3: CAWSQGQGEKVEQYF. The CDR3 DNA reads TGTGCCTGGAGCCAAGGACAGGGGGAAAAGGTCGAGCAGTACTTC.

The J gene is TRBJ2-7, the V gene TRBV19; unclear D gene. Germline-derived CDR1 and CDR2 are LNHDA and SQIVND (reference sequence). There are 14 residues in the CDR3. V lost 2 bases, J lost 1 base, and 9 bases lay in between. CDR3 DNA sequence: TGTGCCAGTAGTATATTTGGCAGATCCTACGAGCAGTACTTC. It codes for CASSIFGRSYEQYF.